One sample yielded the 27 T cell receptor beta chains listed below, sequenced in a study of HIV-infected children after antiretroviral therapy interruption. Noted treatment: PENTA 11 planned treatment interruption arm or continuous ART arm. Unique molecular identifiers were included in an RNA-based 3' RACE TCR library. Each CDR3 protein is one row after TCRdb ran MiXCR on the 3' RACE reads. The top ten hold 30% to 40% of the sample, which has about 15,000 distinct CDR3 sequences, under 4% seen once. The specimen comprised CD45RO+ CD8+ T cells from PBMCs, pooled from several time points, sampled from a donor given antiretroviral therapy, either interrupted or continuous. The sample's subset: memory CD8+ CD45RO+ CD45RA- T cells. Receptor source: a pool of human donors with HIV.

This clonotype was recorded many times. V is TRBV9 and J is TRBJ2-3, with D hard to call. The CDR3 has 13 residues. The germline gives CDR1 SGDLS, CDR2 YYNGEE. V dropped 2 bases and J dropped 3 bases, with 7 bases sitting between them. In DNA, the CDR3 is TGTGCCAGCAGCGTCTCAGGTACAGATACGCAGTATTTT. Its translation is CASSVSGTDTQYF.

This clonotype came up many times. This CDR3 reads CASSQVRYGGGNTEAFF. In nucleotides, the CDR3 is TGTGCCAGCAGCCAAGTGAGGTATGGTGGGGGGAACACTGAAGCTTTCTTT. The chain joins TRBV4-2 to TRBJ1-1; possible D gene TRBD1, 5 bases. Germline V gene data show CDR1 as LGHNA and CDR2 as YNFKEQ. Trimming stripped 1 base from V and 1 base from J, with 16 bases between. The CDR3 spans 17 residues.

This clonotype was detected many times. The V call is TRBV29-1, the J call TRBJ2-7; 7 nucleotides align to TRBD2. The CDR3 runs 14 residues. Germline CDR1 SQVTM, CDR2 ANQGSEA. With V trimmed by 6 bases and J by 0 bases, 8 bases remained unmatched. The CDR3 protein is CSVPGAGNSYEQYF. Here the CDR3 DNA reads TGCAGCGTCCCGGGAGCGGGGAACTCCTACGAGCAGTACTTC.

This clonotype was counted only a few times. This sequence joins TRBV15 and TRBJ2-2; D is perhaps TRBD1 (6 bases). This CDR3 spans 16 amino acids. Germline CDR1 is LNHNV and CDR2 is YYDKDF (reference sequence). V dropped 6 bases and J dropped 6 bases, with 20 bases sitting between them. CDR3 nucleotides: TGTGCCACCAGGGGGTTTTGGGACACCCCTCCCGGGGAGCTGTTTTTT. The encoded protein is CATRGFWDTPPGELFF.

Ten or more counts support this clonotype. The chain is built from TRBV20-1 and TRBJ2-5; D may match TRBD1 or TRBD2 (7 bases each). There are 17 residues in the CDR3. V was clipped by 0 bases and J by 2 bases, with 19 bases between them. The germline CDR1 and CDR2 sequences are DFQATT and SNEGSKA (reference sequence). The CDR3 bases are TGCAGTGCTAGAGATGGGGAGGGGGCACGGTATCAAGAGACCCAGTACTTC. It is translated as CSARDGEGARYQETQYF.

This clonotype was detected a few times. The chain is built from TRBV29-1 and TRBJ2-1; perhaps D is TRBD1 or TRBD2 (5 bases each). Trimming took off 0 bases at V and 9 bases at J, with 9 bases between the two ends. The CDR3 totals 12 residues. CDR1 and CDR2 from the germline V gene are SQVTM and ANQGSEA. CDR3 DNA sequence: TGCAGCGTTGAAGATCTGGGGGTTGAGCAGTTCTTC. It codes for CSVEDLGVEQFF.

The V and J genes are TRBV14 and TRBJ2-7; D is unclear. V was pared by 0 bases and J by 6 bases, with 9 bases between. This CDR3 has 13 residues. The germline V gene has CDR1 SGHDN and CDR2 FVKESK. The CDR3 coding sequence is TGTGCCAGCAGCCAAGATAGGTCGGGCGAGCAGTACTTC. It is translated as CASSQDRSGEQYF.

The CDR3 here is CASSPTKAHANTEAFF. Here the CDR3 DNA reads TGTGCCAGCAGTCCCACAAAGGCGCACGCGAACACTGAAGCTTTCTTT. This sequence joins TRBV6-4 and TRBJ1-1; D unclear. V shed 5 bases and J shed 1 base, with 17 bases lying between them. CDR1 and CDR2 (germline): MRHNA, SNTAGT. This CDR3 comprises 16 residues.

The sample holds a few counts of this clonotype. The V call is TRBV5-1, the J call TRBJ2-7, with TRBD1 matching over 8 bases. V lost 4 bases and J lost 4; bases outside the gene matches: 19. The CDR3 totals 18 residues. Germline assignment: CDR1 SGHRS and CDR2 YFSETQ. The CDR3 region is CASSPYPSGQDVQYEQYF. The DNA for the CDR3 is TGCGCCAGCAGCCCATACCCTTCGGGACAGGACGTCCAATACGAGCAGTACTTC.

The chain uses TRBV19 and TRBJ2-2; D remains ambiguous. V lost 5 bases and J 10 bases, leaving 17 bases between the germline ends. The CDR3 length is 14 residues. CDR1 is LNHDA and CDR2 is SQIVND in the germline V gene (reference sequence). As DNA, the CDR3 is TGTGCCAGTAGTGGCCCACGGGCGGCGGAGGAGCTGTTTTTT. This encodes CASSGPRAAEELFF.

This clonotype has a count of ten or more. The chain uses TRBV7-9 and TRBJ1-5, with 7 bases matching TRBD1. Germline CDR1 reads SEHNR; CDR2 reads FQNEAQ (reference sequence). V gave up 5 bases and J gave up 4 bases; unmatched junction bases: 8. There are 15 residues in the CDR3. The CDR3 DNA reads as TGTGCCAGCAGCCCCGACAGGGAGTGGAATCAGCCCCAGCATTTT. This codes for CASSPDREWNQPQHF. Combining the CDR3 with reference TRBV7-9 and TRBJ1-5 gives the whole variable domain DTGVSQNPRHKITKRGQNVTFRCDPISEHNRLYWYRQTLGQGPEFLTYFQNEAQLEKSRLLSDRFSAERPKGSFSTLEIQRTEQGDSAMYLCASSPDREWNQPQHFGDGTRLSIL.

This clonotype was counted ten times or more. This chain connects TRBV28 to TRBJ2-1; a weak D match, TRBD2 (6 bases). Between the trimmed V and J ends, which lost 6 bases and 6 bases, there was a span of 18 bases. This CDR3 spans 15 amino acids. The V gene's germline CDR1 is MDHEN and CDR2 SYDVKM. DNA of the CDR3: TGTGCCAGCAGGTTGGGACTCCTCTACGGCAATGAGCAGTTCTTC. Amino acids: CASRLGLLYGNEQFF.

This clonotype was observed at least ten times. The CDR3 reads CASTGGAHEKLFF. In DNA form, the CDR3 reads TGTGCCAGCACGGGGGGGGCACATGAAAAACTGTTTTTT. The J gene is TRBJ1-4, the V gene TRBV6-1, with a weak D call TRBD1 (6 bases). Trimming stripped 7 bases from V and 6 bases from J, with 12 bases between. The V gene's germline CDR1 is MNHNS and CDR2 SASEGT. This CDR3 contains 13 residues.

This clonotype was seen at least ten times. The CDR3 DNA reads TGTGCCAGCAGCCAAGATAGCGGGGGGGCCGGGGAGCTGTTTTTT. It codes for CASSQDSGGAGELFF. The J gene is TRBJ2-2, the V gene TRBV4-2; 11 nucleotides match TRBD2. This CDR3 contains 15 residues. With 0 bases clipped from V and 6 bases from J, the junction kept 0 bases outside the gene matches. Germline assignment: CDR1 LGHNA and CDR2 YNFKEQ.

This clonotype was recorded many times. The chain combines TRBV29-1 with TRBJ2-2; D possibly uses TRBD1 or TRBD2 (6 bases each). Trimming cost V 4 bases and J 6 bases, with 9 bases left between them. The CDR3 runs 12 residues. The V gene's germline CDR1 is SQVTM and CDR2 ANQGSEA. The DNA for the CDR3 is TGCAGCGTTGTAGGGGGGTCCGGGGAGCTGTTTTTT. This codes for CSVVGGSGELFF.

This chain joins TRBV29-1 and TRBJ1-1, with a possible D match to TRBD1 (5 bases). The V gene's germline CDR1 is SQVTM and CDR2 ANQGSEA. This CDR3 is 13 amino acids long. Trimming pared 5 bases from V and 5 bases from J, leaving 15 bases between. The CDR3 DNA reads TGCAGCGTTACCCACCCGGGGGGGACTGAAGCTTTCTTT. Amino acids: CSVTHPGGTEAFF.

Ten or more counts support this clonotype. V gene TRBV20-1 combines with J gene TRBJ1-1; no clear D gene. Germline CDR1 is DFQATT and CDR2 is SNEGSKA (reference sequence). This CDR3 is built from 13 residues. CDR3 in amino acids: CSQTNILHTEAFF. In nucleotides, the CDR3 is TGCAGCCAAACCAATATACTCCACACTGAAGCTTTCTTT.

The sample holds many counts of this clonotype. The chain has TRBV20-1 and TRBJ2-7; possible D gene TRBD2, 6 bases. The germline V and J ends were trimmed by 1 base and 3 bases, with 10 bases remaining between them. CDR1 and CDR2 from the germline V gene are DFQATT and SNEGSKA (reference sequence). This CDR3 comprises 13 residues. In nucleotides, the CDR3 is TGCAGTGCTAGAGGGGGAGGATTCTACGAGCAGTACTTC. Its protein is CSARGGGFYEQYF.

Ten or more counts support this clonotype. The rearrangement links TRBV24-1 to TRBJ2-3, with D perhaps matching TRBD1 or TRBD2 (6 bases each). CDR1 and CDR2 from the germline V gene are KGHDR and SFDVKD. The germline V and J ends were trimmed by 1 base and 5 bases, with 12 bases remaining between them. The CDR3 loop spans 15 amino acids. CDR3 residues: CATSDLSGEVDTQYF. The CDR3 region has the DNA TGTGCCACCAGTGATTTATCAGGGGAGGTAGATACGCAGTATTTT.

This clonotype is judged medium-sized. The chain carries TRBV5-1 and TRBJ2-7; D may be TRBD1 (6 bases). The CDR3 length is 15 residues. Looked up from germline, CDR1 is SGHRS and CDR2 is YFSETQ. Between the trimmed V and J ends, which lost 0 bases and 5 bases, there was a span of 15 bases. Written as DNA, the CDR3 is TGCGCCAGCAGCTTGGCCGTGGTCAGGGGAGACGAGCAGTACTTC. It translates to CASSLAVVRGDEQYF. The full variable domain, with the rest looked up from reference TRBV5-1 and TRBJ2-7, is KAGVTQTPRYLIKTRGQQVTLSCSPISGHRSVSWYQQTPGQGLQFLFEYFSETQRNKGNFPGRFSGRQFSNSRSEMNVSTLELGDSALYLCASSLAVVRGDEQYFGPGTRLTVT.

This clonotype was counted a few times. This rearrangement joins TRBV4-2 to TRBJ2-6; D gene uncertain. V lost 0 bases, J lost 4 bases, and 13 bases lay in between. Germline V gives CDR1 LGHNA, CDR2 YNFKEQ. The CDR3 spans 17 residues. In DNA form, the CDR3 reads TGTGCCAGCAGCCAAGAGGGTCCAATCCTGGGGGCCAACGTCCTGACTTTC. It codes for CASSQEGPILGANVLTF.

There are many counts of this clonotype. V usage is TRBV29-1 and J usage is TRBJ1-1; possible D gene TRBD1, 6 bases. Germline CDR1 reads SQVTM; CDR2 reads ANQGSEA. This CDR3 is built from 11 residues. V was shortened by 4 bases and J by 9 bases, with 12 bases between the two germline ends. The CDR3 region is CSVAAWDKAFF. The CDR3 bases are TGCAGCGTTGCTGCTTGGGACAAAGCTTTCTTT. Full variable domain (missing parts from reference TRBV29-1 and TRBJ1-1): SAVISQKPSRDICQRGTSLTIQCQVDSQVTMMFWYRQQPGQSLTLIATANQGSEATYESGFVIDKFPISRPNLTFSTLTVSNMSPEDSSIYLCSVAAWDKAFFGQGTRLTVV.

This clonotype was counted many times. V is TRBV5-1 and J is TRBJ2-1; D unresolved. The V gene lost 7 bases and the J gene lost 0 bases, with 11 bases spanning the gap. The length of the CDR3 is 14 residues. CDR1 is SGHRS and CDR2 is YFSETQ in the germline V gene. In DNA, the CDR3 is TGCGCCAGCGCAACTGGGGACTCCTACAATGAGCAGTTCTTC. It yields the protein CASATGDSYNEQFF. Drawing the rest from reference TRBV5-1 and TRBJ2-1, the complete variable domain is KAGVTQTPRYLIKTRGQQVTLSCSPISGHRSVSWYQQTPGQGLQFLFEYFSETQRNKGNFPGRFSGRQFSNSRSEMNVSTLELGDSALYLCASATGDSYNEQFFGPGTRLTVL.

This sequence joins TRBV19 and TRBJ1-1; perhaps TRBD1 as D (5 bases). The CDR3 runs to 11 residues. V was clipped by 9 bases and J by 5 bases, with 10 bases between them. Germline V gene lookup returns CDR1 LNHDA and CDR2 SQIVND (reference sequence). As DNA, the CDR3 is TGTGCCAGCGCCGGGGGGACTGAAGCTTTCTTT. Translated, it gives CASAGGTEAFF.

By its share, this clonotype is medium-sized. The J gene is TRBJ2-5, the V gene TRBV7-9, with 9 positions matching TRBD1. CDR3 length equals 14 residues. CDR1 SEHNR and CDR2 FQNEAQ come from the germline V gene (reference sequence). V was clipped by 5 bases and J by 6 bases; unmatched bases: 7. The CDR3: CASSPGQGIKTQYF. The CDR3 nucleotides are TGTGCCAGCAGCCCGGGACAGGGAATAAAGACCCAGTACTTC.

The chain links TRBV19 to TRBJ1-5, with TRBD1 as a possible D gene (5 bases). This CDR3 region has 16 residues. V shed 5 bases and J shed 7 bases, with 21 bases lying between them. Germline V lookup: CDR1 LNHDA, CDR2 SQIVND (reference sequence). In DNA, the CDR3 is TGTGCCAGTAGTGTTATCTTCAAGGGCTCAGGGCAGCCCCAGCATTTT. Translated, it gives CASSVIFKGSGQPQHF.

This clonotype was seen many times. This rearrangement joins TRBV28 to TRBJ1-1, with D uncertain. Per the germline V gene, CDR1 is MDHEN and CDR2 is SYDVKM. Trimming cost V 8 bases and J 1 base, with 11 bases left between them. The CDR3 has 13 amino acids. CDR3 DNA: TGTGCCAGCCTCCGCGGGCAGAACACTGAAGCTTTCTTT. It codes for CASLRGQNTEAFF.